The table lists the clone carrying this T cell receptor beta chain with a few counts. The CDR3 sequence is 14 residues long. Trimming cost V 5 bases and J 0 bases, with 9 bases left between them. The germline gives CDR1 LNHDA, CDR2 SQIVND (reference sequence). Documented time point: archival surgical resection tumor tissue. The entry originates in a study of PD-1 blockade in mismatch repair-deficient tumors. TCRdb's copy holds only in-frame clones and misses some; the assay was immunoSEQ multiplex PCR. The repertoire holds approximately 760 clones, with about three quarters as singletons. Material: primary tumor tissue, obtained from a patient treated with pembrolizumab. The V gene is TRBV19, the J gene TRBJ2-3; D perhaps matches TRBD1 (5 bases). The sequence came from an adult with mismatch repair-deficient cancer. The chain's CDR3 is CASSYDSSTDTQYF. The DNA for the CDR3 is TGTGCCAGTAGTTATGACAGTAGCACAGATACGCAGTATTTT.